This T cell receptor (beta chain) emerged from a study of blood T cells in healthy people across ages. Combining a sample-barcoded 5' primer with a J-beta primer mix, a second PCR ran for roughly 6 to 12 cycles. TCRdb re-analysed the 5' RACE reads in MiXCR, keeping a single row per CDR3 protein. The data contain about 780,000 distinct CDR3 sequences, under 80% of them seen just once; the ten biggest clones take up approximately 30%. This CDR3 contains 15 residues. The germline V gene has CDR1 LGHDT and CDR2 YNNKEL (reference sequence). The ends were cut back, 4 bases at V and 1 base at J, with 13 bases in the middle.

Material for sequencing was blood. This chain links TRBV3-1 with TRBJ2-5; a possible D gene is TRBD2 (6 bases). This clonotype was obtained from a man aged 25-45 years in good health. Written as DNA, the CDR3 is TGTGCCAGCAGCCGAGGGACTGCGTTCCAAGAGACCCAGTACTTC. Protein: CASSRGTAFQETQYF.